This TCR beta chain originates from a study of T cells in women clearing cervical HPV infection. Study-wide background: Blood came at first lesion visit for cases, post-clearance for controls.

Sequencing used immunoSEQ multiplex PCR; TCRdb keeps in-frame clones, though not all of them. The repertoire table contains tens of thousands of clones. About this clone itself: The read halts 3 residues ahead of the CDR3 end, with the missing end drawn from the germline J gene.

The CDR3 has 14 amino acids. V shed 0 bases and J shed 6 bases, with 9 bases lying between them. Germline assignment: CDR1 SEHNR and CDR2 FQNEAQ (reference sequence). The rearrangement links TRBV7-9 to TRBJ2-1; TRBD2 might be the D (6 bases). The sequenced sample was blood buffy coat. This clonotype was obtained from a woman aged 18 to 75 with a cervical HPV16 infection that either progressed to CIN3+ or cleared (not recorded which). CDR3 DNA, as far as it was read: TGTGCCAGCAGCTTAGCGGGACTTAGCAATGAG. It codes for CASSLAGLSNE. The entire CDR3 protein reads CASSLAGLSNEQFF.